Given below is one T cell receptor (beta chain) in context. Its antigen is as yet unknown. This sample was taken from a study of cytomegalovirus exposure and HLA in healthy donors. The assay was immunoSEQ multiplex PCR, and TCRdb's table has in-frame clones only and misses some. The data show a few hundred thousand clones, roughly 90% seen once. Whole-study results and caveats: It was confirmed in vitro that a few of the CMV-associated chains were specific for CMV antigens. In a later analysis, first-cohort TCR clusters were found to tend to co-occur in the roughly 120 validation repertoires. It was reportedly the case that the classifier diagnosed cytomegalovirus status with high specificity and sensitivity.

The clonotype comes from a woman between 18 and 29 years old in good health and CMV-seronegative. The source material was PBMCs.

DNA of the CDR3: TGTGCCAGCAGTCCCTTTGTCACCGGGGAGCTGTTTTTT. Translation: CASSPFVTGELFF. The genes are TRBV27 and TRBJ2-2; unclear D gene. Trimming left V 5 bases short and J 4 bases short, with 8 bases between. Looked up from germline, CDR1 is MNHEY and CDR2 is SMNVEV (reference sequence). There are 13 residues in the CDR3.